Listed here is a single T cell receptor (beta chain). This sample was taken from a study of blood T cell repertoires in COVID-19. In the study overall: COVID-19 samples collected from the United States, Italy and Spain covered acute and convalescent phases. Nucleic acid was either cDNA or gDNA, and it came from T cells, B-cell-depleted T cells, or PBMCs.

TCRdb's table, derived via immunoSEQ multiplex PCR, lists solely in-frame clones and lacks some. The sample includes approximately 70,000 clones, over 75% of them seen just once. CDR3 size: 15 residues. The ends were cut back, 2 bases at V and 4 bases at J, with 14 bases in the middle. Germline CDR1 reads MNHEY; CDR2 reads SVGEGT. Sequencing was done on a sample of peripheral blood. This chain connects TRBV6-2 or TRBV6-3 to TRBJ1-2; D call uncertain. This TCR came from a human donor in a cohort sampled during active COVID-19. For the CDR3, the DNA is TGTGCCAGCAGTTACATCGGGTCCCGGCGCTATGGCTACACCTTC. Protein product: CASSYIGSRRYGYTF.